Here is one TCR beta chain with its context. Its antigen target is currently unknown. No much larger clone exists at a distance of one base, and base qualities are not known. These data belong to a study of blood T cell repertoires in COVID-19 (TCRdb year 2020). At the level of the whole study: Samples covering the acute and convalescent phases of COVID-19 were provided by collaborators in the United States, Italy and Spain. The prospective study material was composed of cDNA or gDNA derived from T cells, B-cell-depleted T cells, or PBMCs. The dataset comprised deeply sampled blood TCRbeta repertoires from subjects exposed to, actively infected with, or recovered from COVID-19. The repertoires were made available in a free public database intended to serve as a resource for research on the immune response to SARS-CoV-2. Samples were obtained from the ongoing ImmuneRACE study (first 160 participants) and from some 1,200 subjects provided by 6 global collaborators. A de-identified subject ID, COVID-19 status, age in years and sex were almost always included in the sample metadata. Where HLA class I and class II types were available, the types were taken from metadata supplied by the sample provider, not from assay-based typing.

Results the study describes overall, beyond this receptor: The quantity of clinical and demographic metadata differed by source and by participant and was supplied without curation.

The CDR3 covers 17 residues, taking in both the cysteine and the phenylalanine. Just CDR3 DNA is preserved here, 51 bases in frame from base 1. In the germline V gene (reference sequence), CDR1 corresponds to LGHDT and CDR2 to YNNKEL. Trimmed from V: 5 bases; trimmed from J: 4 bases; junction bases lacking a gene match: 6. Participants in the prospective study were enrolled through a virtual design, were aged roughly 18 to 100 years, and lived in approximately 24 United States geographic areas. In the prospective study, cohorts were assigned on the basis of participant-reported clinical history obtained from a screening survey and a study questionnaire. For ImmuneRACE Cohort 3, a participant was defined as recovered based on two consecutive negative NP/OP PCR tests, clearance by a healthcare professional, or resolution of symptoms. Each participant in the prospective study had whole blood, serum and a nasopharyngeal or oropharyngeal swab collected by mobile phlebotomists. Participants in the prospective study had the option to provide additional blood draws and questionnaires over a roughly 2-month period. Blood samples from the prospective study were shipped frozen or at room temperature prior to DNA extraction.

The immunoSEQ Assay, a bias-controlled multiplex PCR, was used to amplify TCRbeta CDR3 regions from genomic DNA. Per the source publication's procedure: The number of nucleated cells in each sample was estimated from the amplification of reference gene primers within the assay. To quantify the absolute abundance of each unique TCRbeta CDR3 rearrangement, sequence reads were collapsed and filtered. For each sample, productive Simpson clonality was calculated as the square root of Simpson's diversity index across productive rearrangements. What TCRdb holds here is the immuneACCESS table cut down to in-frame rearrangements. Part of the clones is not present; checked against another copy, under half of the missing clones reflect an unresolved V gene, and the others are unexplained. That table gives V, J and clone size, and the DNA gave D and trimming. Recorded for this sample are about 160,000 clones; more than 75% of them occurred a single time. Clones ranked in the top ten supply around 6.1% of the sample.

The sample taken for sequencing was PBMCs or T cells enriched from blood (not recorded which). This receptor was identified in a man in his forties or fifties who had recovered from COVID-19. The V and J genes are TRBV3-1 (or the pseudogene TRBV3-2) and TRBJ2-2, and TRBD2 matches 14 of the central bases. DNA sequence: TGTGCCAGCAGCGAGACTAGCGGGGGGGCAGGCACCGGGGAGCTGTTTTTT. Its product reads: CASSETSGGAGTGELFF.